One and the same sample provided the 6 T cell receptor beta chains below, sequenced in a study of immune evolution from preneoplasia to lung adenocarcinoma. Generated by immunoSEQ multiplex PCR, the TCRdb table keeps only in-frame clones and is missing some. In the table there are 13,000 to 15,000 clones, roughly 77% of which are singletons. Sample: FFPE minimally invasive lung adenocarcinoma tissue. The origin of the receptors is a person aged 60-80 years with lung adenocarcinoma.

The genes are TRBV28 and TRBJ1-5, with D hard to call. The CDR3 runs to 13 residues. Trimming took off 1 base at V and 9 bases at J, with 10 bases between the two ends. Germline V gene sequence: CDR1 MDHEN, CDR2 SYDVKM. CDR3 nucleotides: TGTGCCAGCAGTTTATCAGGACTCAGGCCCCAGCATTTT. This translates into CASSLSGLRPQHF.

This clone was observed a handful of times. The chain uses TRBV25-1 and TRBJ1-1; no definite D call. Trimming shortened V by 6 bases and J by 8 bases, and 10 bases separated the two germline ends. CDR3 length: 11 residues. Germline V lookup: CDR1 MGHDK, CDR2 SYGVNS. This chain's CDR3 is CASRAVGEAFF. CDR3 sequence (DNA): TGTGCCAGCAGGGCGGTCGGGGAAGCTTTCTTT.

The chain recombines TRBV19 with TRBJ2-5; TRBD1 matches 7 bases. Germline assignment: CDR1 LNHDA and CDR2 SQIVND (reference sequence). The CDR3 is 13 amino acids. The trim removed 6 bases at V and 4 bases at J, leaving 5 bases unmatched. In DNA, the CDR3 is TGTGCCAGTAGCCTCAGGGGGAGAGAGACCCAGTACTTC. Translation: CASSLRGRETQYF.

This rearrangement joins TRBV4-3 to TRBJ2-7, with a tentative D call TRBD2 (5 bases). This CDR3 contains 15 residues. Germline-derived CDR1 and CDR2 are LGHNA and YSLEER. V lost 0 bases and J 3 bases, leaving 12 bases between the germline ends. The DNA for the CDR3 is TGCGCCAGCAGCCAAGATGAGGGCGTAGACTACGAGCAGTACTTC. Translating it yields CASSQDEGVDYEQYF.

The chain has TRBV28 and TRBJ2-5, with D possibly being TRBD2 (6 bases). CDR1 is MDHEN and CDR2 is SYDVKM in the germline V gene. V was shortened by 6 bases and J by 5 bases, with 16 bases between the two germline ends. This CDR3 has 14 amino acids. The CDR3 loop reads CASRLALFGETQYF. CDR3 DNA: TGTGCCAGCAGACTAGCCCTATTTGGGGAGACCCAGTACTTC.

This rearrangement joins TRBV19 to TRBJ2-2; 7 bases fit TRBD2. After removal of 4 bases from V and 7 bases from J, the junction contained 6 bases not matched to a gene. This CDR3 comprises 14 residues. Germline V gene lookup returns CDR1 LNHDA and CDR2 SQIVND (reference sequence). CDR3 loop: CASSSGRLGGELFF. DNA for the CDR3: TGTGCCAGTAGTAGCGGGAGACTCGGCGGGGAGCTGTTTTTT.